This T cell receptor (beta chain) appears in the sequencing data of a study of cytotoxic CD8 clonotypes in ibrutinib-treated CLL. Overall study: Patients gave response samples after a median about eleven months of treatment, range 6 to 36.

CDR3 length: 15 amino acids. Per the germline V gene, CDR1 is LGHNA and CDR2 is YNFKEQ. V lost 0 bases, J lost 2 bases, and 8 bases lay in between. TCRdb's copy holds only in-frame clones and misses some; the assay was immunoSEQ multiplex PCR. The sample includes 12,000 or so clones, 81% seen only once; the top ten take more than 20%. With regard to this clone: Its specificity is not known.

Extraction of 1.5 to 2.5 micrograms of genomic DNA from cryopreserved PBMCs supplied material for TCR beta libraries. Study results and limitations: Private clonotypes, not public ones, expanded at ibrutinib response. An increase in clonality occurred at ibrutinib response, followed by a return toward baseline at progression.

This TCR derives from a human donor with chronic lymphocytic leukemia. Sequenced material: PBMCs, taken at disease progression, from a patient treated with ibrutinib. This chain connects TRBV4-2 to TRBJ1-5; D ambiguous. The CDR3 reads CASSQESAGNQPQHF. In DNA form, the CDR3 reads TGTGCCAGCAGCCAAGAATCCGCAGGCAATCAGCCCCAGCATTTT.